These 21 T cell receptor beta chains came from one sample sequenced in a study of blood T cell repertoires in COVID-19 (dated by TCRdb to the early 2020s). Library preparation employed the immunoSEQ multiplex PCR assay. Not all clones reach the TCRdb copy of this immuneACCESS table, which keeps in-frame sequences only. Checked studies attribute under half of the gap to unresolved V genes and leave the rest unexplained. The sample includes about 260,000 clones, with 85% to 90% observed a single time. Around 11% of the sample is taken by the ten largest. Sequenced input: peripheral blood. The source of these receptors is a woman aged 25 to 39 with COVID-19, enrolled during active disease.

This chain connects TRBV10-3 to TRBJ1-1; 7 bases align to TRBD1. CDR1 and CDR2 (germline): ENHRY, SYGVKD. CDR3 length: 16 residues. The V segment lost 0 bases and the J segment 3 bases; nucleotides outside the gene matches: 7. The CDR3 loop is CAISESTGQFHTEAFF. CDR3 coding DNA: TGTGCCATCAGTGAGTCCACGGGACAGTTCCACACTGAAGCTTTCTTT.

The CDR3 is CSASHASGGDTQYF. The CDR3 nucleotides are TGCAGTGCTAGTCACGCTAGCGGTGGAGATACGCAGTATTTT. The chain couples TRBV20-1 to TRBJ2-3; 7 bases line up with TRBD2. The germline CDR1 and CDR2 sequences are DFQATT and SNEGSKA (reference sequence). This CDR3 is 14 amino acids long. V shed 3 bases and J 5 bases; nucleotides not matched to a gene: 8.

The V gene is TRBV28, the J gene TRBJ2-3; possible D gene TRBD2, 6 bases. The germline V gene has CDR1 MDHEN and CDR2 SYDVKM. The V end was cut by 3 bases, the J end by 0 bases, with 10 bases between. This CDR3 has 15 amino acids. The CDR3: CASSFPSESTDTQYF. As DNA, the CDR3 is TGTGCCAGCAGTTTCCCTAGCGAGAGCACAGATACGCAGTATTTT.

DNA for the CDR3: TGTGCCAGCTCGCCAGACAGGGGATCAGGAAACACCATATATTTT. The encoded protein is CASSPDRGSGNTIYF. The rearrangement uses TRBV18 and TRBJ1-3; 8 bases fit TRBD1. CDR3 length: 15 residues. Per the germline V gene, CDR1 is KGHSH and CDR2 is LQKENI. J lost 4 bases, V lost 6 bases, and 8 bases had no gene match.

The rearrangement joins TRBV19 to TRBJ1-5; a possible D gene is TRBD1 (5 bases). The V and J ends lost 5 bases and 3 bases respectively, with 20 bases between them. Germline lookup yields CDR1 LNHDA and CDR2 SQIVND (reference sequence). The CDR3 runs to 17 residues. Here the CDR3 DNA reads TGTGCCAGTAGTCCCTCCCCGGGCAGGGCGAACAATCAGCCCCAGCATTTT. It is translated as CASSPSPGRANNQPQHF.

The chain recombines TRBV5-4 with TRBJ2-5; TRBD2 agrees at 7 bases. This CDR3 region has 14 residues. Trimming cost V 0 bases and J 5 bases; bases outside gene matches: 4. Germline CDR1 SGHNT, CDR2 YYREEE (reference sequence). Here the CDR3 reads CASSLGTRKETQYF. The CDR3 DNA reads TGTGCCAGCAGCTTGGGGACTAGGAAGGAGACCCAGTACTTC.

V gene TRBV28 combines with J gene TRBJ2-7, with 7 bases identical to TRBD1. V lost 6 bases to trimming and J lost 3 bases; unmatched junction nucleotides: 8. Germline CDR1 MDHEN, CDR2 SYDVKM. The CDR3 spans 14 residues. The chain's CDR3 is CASRLRGTYYEQYF. The DNA for the CDR3 is TGTGCCAGCAGACTCAGGGGGACCTACTACGAGCAGTACTTC.

The chain uses TRBV5-1 and TRBJ1-1; D unclear. The germline gives CDR1 SGHRS, CDR2 YFSETQ. Trimming took off 0 bases at V and 0 bases at J, with 12 bases between the two ends. This CDR3 has 16 residues. The CDR3 region is CASSLGLRALNTEAFF. In DNA, the CDR3 is TGCGCCAGCAGCTTGGGCCTGAGGGCCCTGAACACTGAAGCTTTCTTT.

DNA for the CDR3: TGTGCCAGCAGTTTATCGGCAGGGGCCAGGGAGCAGTACTTC. Its translation: CASSLSAGAREQYF. The chain joins TRBV27 to TRBJ2-7; tentatively, D is TRBD1 (6 bases). V gave up 0 bases and J gave up 7 bases, with 13 bases separating them. Germline CDR1 reads MNHEY; CDR2 reads SMNVEV (reference sequence). The CDR3 is 14 residues long.

The chain has TRBV2 and TRBJ1-5; a possible D gene is TRBD1 (6 bases). Between the trimmed V and J ends, which lost 5 bases and 4 bases, there was a span of 9 bases. The CDR3 sequence is 13 residues long. CDR1 and CDR2 from the germline V gene are SNHLY and FYNNEI. CDR3 loop: CASSRDRNQPQHF. CDR3 in DNA: TGTGCCAGCAGTCGAGACAGGAATCAGCCCCAGCATTTT. The whole variable domain, filled in from reference TRBV2 and TRBJ1-5, reads EPEVTQTPSHQVTQMGQEVILRCVPISNHLYFYWYRQILGQKVEFLVSFYNNEISEKSEIFDDQFSVERPDGSNFTLKIRSTKLEDSAMYFCASSRDRNQPQHFGDGTRLSIL.

This rearrangement joins TRBV6-6 to TRBJ1-5, with unresolved D. The V gene lost 5 bases and the J gene lost 6 bases, with 14 bases spanning the gap. The germline CDR1 and CDR2 sequences are MNHNY and SVGAGI (reference sequence). The CDR3 has 14 amino acids. CDR3 nucleotides: TGTGCCAGCAGTGTACGCATGTCAGGTCAGCCCCAGCATTTT. Its translation: CASSVRMSGQPQHF.

The sample holds one count of this clone. The rearrangement links TRBV5-1 to TRBJ1-1; D call uncertain. V dropped 4 bases and J dropped 1 base, with 17 bases sitting between them. This CDR3 spans 16 amino acids. Germline V gives CDR1 SGHRS, CDR2 YFSETQ. This chain's CDR3 is CASSARSIGSNTEAFF. Written as DNA, the CDR3 is TGCGCCAGCAGCGCCCGATCGATCGGGTCGAACACTGAAGCTTTCTTT.

V usage is TRBV25-1 and J usage is TRBJ2-7; 12 nucleotides line up with TRBD2. Germline CDR1 MGHDK, CDR2 SYGVNS. The CDR3 runs 17 residues. V lost 4 bases and J lost 1; bases outside the gene matches: 8. In DNA, the CDR3 is TGTGCCAGCAGTGTACCTTCCGGGACTAGCGGGTCCTACGAGCAGTACTTC. Its translation is CASSVPSGTSGSYEQYF.

The chain employs TRBV24-1 and TRBJ2-1, with 14 nucleotides matching TRBD2. V lost 7 bases and J lost 10; bases outside the gene matches: 11. This CDR3 is 16 amino acids long. CDR1 is KGHDR, CDR2 SFDVKD, per germline. The chain's CDR3 is CATSPRGTSGRQEQFF. Written as DNA, the CDR3 is TGTGCCACCAGCCCAAGAGGGACTAGCGGGAGACAAGAGCAGTTCTTC.

Here the CDR3 DNA reads TGTGCCAGCAGTTTTCTCGGGACAGGGCAGCGCACCGGGGAGCTGTTTTTT. This codes for CASSFLGTGQRTGELFF. The chain has TRBV28 and TRBJ2-2; TRBD1 matches at 9 bases. V was pared by 3 bases and J by 4 bases, with 9 bases of the junction left unmatched. The CDR3 contains 17 residues. Germline V lookup: CDR1 MDHEN, CDR2 SYDVKM.

The rearrangement joins TRBV29-1 to TRBJ2-3; 7 bases agree with TRBD1. Germline values: CDR1 SQVTM, CDR2 ANQGSEA. Trimming took 6 bases from V and 0 from J; bases not matched to a gene: 12. This CDR3 contains 16 residues. CDR3 sequence reads: CSVARTGTASTDTQYF. As DNA, the CDR3 is TGCAGCGTCGCTCGTACCGGGACAGCTAGCACAGATACGCAGTATTTT.

The rearrangement links TRBV7-9 to TRBJ1-1, with TRBD1 matching over 7 bases. CDR1 and CDR2 (germline): SEHNR, FQNEAQ (reference sequence). CDR3 size: 15 residues. With V trimmed by 1 base and J by 0 bases, 2 bases remained unmatched. The CDR3, as DNA: TGTGCCAGCAGCTTAGAGGGACAGTTGAACACTGAAGCTTTCTTT. This translates into CASSLEGQLNTEAFF.

The gene calls are TRBV20-1 and TRBJ1-5, with 10 bases matching TRBD1. In germline, CDR1 is DFQATT, CDR2 SNEGSKA (reference sequence). This CDR3 is 18 amino acids long. Germline trimming cut 3 bases from V and 1 base from J; bases unmatched to any gene: 12. The CDR3 DNA is TGCAGTGCTAGTAGGGACAGGGGAGAGGCGATGAGCAATCAGCCCCAGCATTTT. This codes for CSASRDRGEAMSNQPQHF.

The chain has TRBV7-2 and TRBJ2-3, with D possibly being TRBD2 (5 bases). CDR3 length equals 15 residues. CDR1 is SGHTA and CDR2 is FQGNSA in the germline V gene. V lost 3 bases and J 4 bases, leaving 14 bases between the germline ends. CDR3 in amino acids: CASSFQRIMADTQYF. Here the CDR3 DNA reads TGTGCCAGCAGCTTCCAGCGGATCATGGCAGATACGCAGTATTTT.

The V call is TRBV5-6, the J call TRBJ2-7; 9 bases are shared with TRBD2. The CDR3 is 13 residues long. Germline values: CDR1 SGHDT, CDR2 YYEEEE. With 4 bases clipped from V and 4 bases from J, the junction kept 3 bases outside the gene matches. CDR3 sequence reads: CASSVLAGYEQYF. CDR3 DNA: TGTGCCAGCAGCGTTCTAGCGGGGTACGAGCAGTACTTC.

The V gene is TRBV21-1, the J gene TRBJ2-7; the table names TRBD2, a call not compared with the DNA. TRBV21-1 represents a pseudogene. This CDR3 has 14 amino acids. The CDR3 loop reads CASTNYRSSYEQYF. In DNA, the CDR3 is TGTGCCAGCACTAACTACCGGAGCTCCTACGAGCAGTACTTC.